One sample yielded the 27 T cell receptor beta chains listed below, sequenced in a study of cytomegalovirus exposure and HLA in healthy donors. The protocol was immunoSEQ multiplex PCR, while the TCRdb copy is restricted to in-frame clones and leaves out a portion. The table lists about 330,000 clones, roughly nine tenths of them singletons. The sample taken for sequencing was PBMCs. These receptors all stem from a woman in her 30s in good health and CMV-seropositive.

This chain joins TRBV6-1 and TRBJ2-3; no definite D call. This CDR3 region has 16 residues. Between the trimmed V and J ends, which lost 0 bases and 0 bases, there was a span of 10 bases. Germline V gene data show CDR1 as MNHNS and CDR2 as SASEGT. This CDR3 is CASSEAALGSTDTQYF. CDR3 bases: TGTGCCAGCAGTGAAGCGGCTCTGGGGAGCACAGATACGCAGTATTTT.

In DNA, the CDR3 is TGTGCCAGCAGCGAATACAGAAAAGAGACCCAGTACTTC. Its translation: CASSEYRKETQYF. The rearrangement joins TRBV13 to TRBJ2-5, with D unresolved. Germline V gene lookup returns CDR1 PRHDT and CDR2 FYEKMQ (reference sequence). The V end lost 5 bases, the J end lost 3 bases, and 10 bases lay between the germline ends. The CDR3 has 13 amino acids. Supplemented by reference TRBV13 and TRBJ2-5, the full variable domain reads AAGVIQSPRHLIKEKRETATLKCYPIPRHDTVYWYQQGPGQDPQFLISFYEKMQSDKGSIPDRFSAQQFSDYHSELNMSSLELGDSALYFCASSEYRKETQYFGPGTRLLVL.

V gene TRBV2 combines with J gene TRBJ2-7; TRBD2 aligns across 7 bases. This CDR3 has 14 amino acids. The germline V gene has CDR1 SNHLY and CDR2 FYNNEI. The V segment lost 8 bases and the J segment 2 bases; nucleotides outside the gene matches: 9. The CDR3 sequence: CASLRAGLPYEQYF. Written as DNA, the CDR3 is TGTGCCAGCTTGCGAGCGGGGCTTCCCTACGAGCAGTACTTC.

The genes are TRBV5-8 and TRBJ2-7, with 12 nucleotides matching TRBD1. Germline CDR1 is SGHTS and CDR2 is YDEGEE. The CDR3 consists of 15 residues. V shed 5 bases, J shed 6 bases, and the junction held 9 bases outside the gene matches. As DNA, the CDR3 is TGTGCCAGCAGACAATCCGGGACAGGGGGCAGCGAGCAGTACTTC. Protein product: CASRQSGTGGSEQYF.

Points on this clone: The missing conserved phenylalanine or tryptophan at the end of this CDR3 makes a read error likely. The gene calls are TRBV28 and TRBJ2-3; weak D call: TRBD1 (6 bases). The V end lost 4 bases, the J end lost 4 bases, and 6 bases lay between the germline ends. This CDR3 has 12 residues. Germline V gene data show CDR1 as MDHEN and CDR2 as SYDVKM. CDR3 region: CASSSGADTQYS. In nucleotides, the CDR3 is TGTGCCAGCAGTTCAGGGGCAGATACGCAGTATTCT.

The CDR3 loop reads CASSYSRGSYEQYF. Written as DNA, the CDR3 is TGTGCCAGCAGTTACTCGAGGGGATCCTACGAGCAGTACTTC. The V and J genes are TRBV6-5 and TRBJ2-7; D possibly matches TRBD1 or TRBD2 (5 bases each). Germline V CDR1 and CDR2: MNHEY, SVGAGI. V was pared by 0 bases and J by 1 base, with 7 bases between. The CDR3 extends over 14 amino acids.

This clone appeared once. CDR3 nucleotides: TGCGCCAGCAGCCGCGACAGGGGATCTGGAAACACCATATATTTT. Amino acid sequence: CASSRDRGSGNTIYF. The chain recombines TRBV5-1 with TRBJ1-3; 8 nucleotides line up with TRBD1. The CDR3 has 15 residues. V dropped 4 bases and J dropped 1; count of bases not matched to a gene: 4. The germline CDR1 and CDR2 sequences are SGHRS and YFSETQ.

V usage is TRBV6-1 and J usage is TRBJ2-5; maybe TRBD1 (5 bases). The CDR3 is 13 residues long. Trimming left V 8 bases short and J 3 bases short, with 13 bases between. The V gene's germline CDR1 is MNHNS and CDR2 SASEGT. The CDR3 sequence: CASYGRGKETQYF. The CDR3 DNA is TGTGCCAGCTACGGTAGGGGAAAAGAGACCCAGTACTTC.

The chain uses TRBV28 and TRBJ1-1; D perhaps matches TRBD1 (6 bases). The germline V and J ends were trimmed by 5 bases and 0 bases, with 25 bases remaining between them. CDR1 and CDR2 from the germline V gene are MDHEN and SYDVKM. CDR3 length equals 19 residues. In nucleotides, the CDR3 is TGTGCCAGCAGTGGACAGCACCATATATCTTTTACCATGAACACTGAAGCTTTCTTT. It encodes CASSGQHHISFTMNTEAFF.

The V call is TRBV5-5, the J call TRBJ1-6; TRBD1 might be the D (5 bases). V lost 8 bases to trimming and J lost 7 bases, with 25 bases between them. This CDR3 has 17 residues. Germline V gene sequence: CDR1 SGHKS, CDR2 YYEKEE (reference sequence). The CDR3 loop reads CARSLLIKGQRNSPLHF. The CDR3 nucleotides read TGTGCCAGAAGCCTCTTGATTAAAGGACAACGGAATTCACCCCTCCACTTT.

The chain links TRBV27 to TRBJ2-1, with D perhaps matching TRBD1 or TRBD2 (5 bases each). There are 14 residues in the CDR3. The V gene lost 6 bases and the J gene lost 5 bases, with 14 bases spanning the gap. CDR1 and CDR2 from the germline V gene are MNHEY and SMNVEV (reference sequence). CDR3 coding DNA: TGTGCCAGCAGCGGGGACCTCCCGAACAATGAGCAGTTCTTC. Translated: CASSGDLPNNEQFF.

Remarks on this clone: This specimen includes other DNA sequences encoding the same CDR3. The chain has TRBV7-6 and TRBJ1-1; 8 bases match TRBD1. Germline loops: CDR1 SGHVS, CDR2 FNYEAQ. V shed 5 bases, J shed 3 bases, and the junction held 2 bases outside the gene matches. The CDR3 totals 13 residues. CDR3 nucleotide sequence: TGTGCCAGCAGCCTGACAGGGGACACTGAAGCTTTCTTT. This codes for CASSLTGDTEAFF. Supplemented by reference TRBV7-6 and TRBJ1-1, the full variable domain reads GAGVSQSPRYKVTKRGQDVALRCDPISGHVSLYWYRQALGQGPEFLTYFNYEAQQDKSGLPNDRFSAERPEGSISTLTIQRTEQRDSAMYRCASSLTGDTEAFFGQGTRLTVV.

In its sample, this clone was seen once. The gene calls are TRBV11-2 and TRBJ2-5, with 10 bases fitting TRBD1. The CDR3 sequence is 17 residues long. Germline V gene sequence: CDR1 SGHAT, CDR2 FQNNGV. V was clipped by 0 bases and J by 5 bases; unmatched bases: 9. CDR3 sequence: CASSLDRRQGARETQYF. For the CDR3, the DNA is TGTGCCAGCAGCTTAGATCGGAGACAGGGGGCTCGGGAGACCCAGTACTTC.

The V call is TRBV27, the J call TRBJ2-7; 8 positions match TRBD2. The CDR3 is 12 amino acids. Germline CDR1 and CDR2: MNHEY and SMNVEV (reference sequence). Germline trimming cut 7 bases from V and 6 bases from J; bases unmatched to any gene: 5. In nucleotides, the CDR3 is TGTGCCAGCAACCTAGCGGGTGGCGAGCAGTACTTC. Translation: CASNLAGGEQYF.

Worth noting for this clone: The germline gene is not matched at one end of the junction; a read error may be the cause. This chain joins TRBV7-9 and TRBJ2-2, with TRBD2 as a possible D gene (6 bases). Germline-derived CDR1 and CDR2 are SEHNR and FQNEAQ (reference sequence). The CDR3 loop spans 16 amino acids. CDR3 amino acids: CASSSGEAGNTGELFF. In nucleotides, the CDR3 is TGCGCCAGCAGCTCGGGGGAAGCGGGGAACACCGGGGAGCTGTTTTTT.

The J gene is TRBJ2-5, the V gene TRBV7-8, with D unresolved. The CDR3 consists of 17 residues. From germline, CDR1 is SGHVS and CDR2 FQNEAQ. With 2 bases removed from V and 0 bases from J, the gap between germline ends came to 16 bases. The CDR3 is CASSLTPNKLYQETQYF. CDR3 coding DNA: TGTGCCAGCAGCTTAACCCCCAATAAATTATACCAAGAGACCCAGTACTTC.

The V call is TRBV6-6, the J call TRBJ2-5; TRBD1 is a possible D gene (8 bases). Trimming shortened V by 5 bases and J by 7 bases, and 20 bases separated the two germline ends. Germline V lookup: CDR1 MNHNY, CDR2 SVGAGI (reference sequence). The CDR3 has 15 residues. The CDR3 DNA sequence: TGTGCCAGCAGTCAACCAACAGGGGGGGCAACGACCCAGTACTTC. Protein product: CASSQPTGGATTQYF.

The chain uses TRBV7-6 and TRBJ2-3; D not certain. Germline V gives CDR1 SGHVS, CDR2 FNYEAQ. This CDR3 has 16 residues. Trimming pared 4 bases from V and 2 bases from J, leaving 16 bases between. The CDR3 DNA reads TGTGCCAGCAGCTCGGGTCAGGTGAGGAACACAGATACGCAGTATTTT. Translation: CASSSGQVRNTDTQYF.

V usage is TRBV2 and J usage is TRBJ1-4; D remains ambiguous. V was trimmed by 4 bases and J by 1 base, leaving 10 bases between them. Germline V gives CDR1 SNHLY, CDR2 FYNNEI. The CDR3 runs to 15 residues. Written as DNA, the CDR3 is TGTGCCAGCAGTGCATCTTCGGGAACTAATGAAAAACTGTTTTTT. This gives the protein CASSASSGTNEKLFF.

The chain carries TRBV13 and TRBJ2-1; maybe TRBD1 (5 bases). V gave up 5 bases and J gave up 5 bases, with 7 bases separating them. This CDR3 is 12 amino acids long. Germline V lookup: CDR1 PRHDT, CDR2 FYEKMQ (reference sequence). The CDR3, as DNA: TGTGCCAGCAGCCAACAGGACAATGAGCAGTTCTTC. Its translation: CASSQQDNEQFF.

V gene TRBV15 combines with J gene TRBJ2-3; 14 bases fit TRBD2. CDR3 size: 15 residues. Germline V gene sequence: CDR1 LNHNV, CDR2 YYDKDF (reference sequence). V gave up 5 bases and J gave up 4 bases; unmatched junction bases: 2. The CDR3 sequence is CATSETSGGADTQYF. The CDR3 DNA is TGTGCCACCAGCGAGACTAGCGGGGGGGCAGATACGCAGTATTTT.

The chain links TRBV19 to TRBJ1-3, with TRBD1 identical over 7 bases. Germline-derived CDR1 and CDR2 are LNHDA and SQIVND (reference sequence). J lost 2 bases, V lost 5 bases, and 3 bases had no gene match. CDR3 size: 14 residues. CDR3 nucleotides: TGTGCCAGTAGTCAGGGGACAGCTGGAAACACCATATATTTT. Translation: CASSQGTAGNTIYF.

The rearrangement links TRBV7-9 to TRBJ2-3; D gene unclear. The germline V gene encodes CDR1 SEHNR and CDR2 FQNEAQ (reference sequence). The CDR3 is 16 amino acids. V lost 1 base to trimming and J lost 2 bases, with 13 bases between them. CDR3 in amino acids: CASSLGFRLNTDTQYF. The CDR3 nucleotides read TGTGCCAGCAGCTTAGGTTTTCGACTCAACACAGATACGCAGTATTTT.

The genes are TRBV6-1 and TRBJ1-1, with TRBD1 matching over 7 bases. The trim removed 1 base at V and 6 bases at J, leaving 11 bases unmatched. The CDR3 covers 16 residues. In germline, CDR1 is MNHNS, CDR2 SASEGT. For the CDR3, the DNA is TGTGCCAGCAGTGAAGGTATTGGTGGGACAGTTGCTGAAGCTTTCTTT. Translation gives CASSEGIGGTVAEAFF.

The gene calls are TRBV4-2 and TRBJ1-5; D is possibly TRBD1 (6 bases). The CDR3 totals 16 residues. CDR1 and CDR2 (germline): LGHNA, YNFKEQ. V was pared by 0 bases and J by 0 bases, with 9 bases between. The CDR3 reads CASSQDAGDSNQPQHF. In DNA form, the CDR3 reads TGTGCCAGCAGCCAAGATGCAGGGGATAGCAATCAGCCCCAGCATTTT.

The V gene is TRBV7-8, the J gene TRBJ1-3; possibly TRBD1 for D (5 bases). Deletions cut 5 bases from V and 4 bases from J, with 18 bases between. Germline-derived CDR1 and CDR2 are SGHVS and FQNEAQ. There are 16 residues in the CDR3. The DNA of the CDR3 is TGTGCCAGCAGCCCACTGGTCGGGGGTCCAGGAAACACCATATATTTT. It is translated as CASSPLVGGPGNTIYF.

The V gene is TRBV27, the J gene TRBJ2-2, with a tentative D call TRBD1 (5 bases). Per the germline V gene, CDR1 is MNHEY and CDR2 is SMNVEV (reference sequence). V was cut by 0 bases and J by 0 bases, with 17 bases left in between. This CDR3 has 19 residues. The CDR3, as DNA: TGTGCCAGCAGTTTATCCTTTAGTGGGGCTTTCGCGAACACCGGGGAGCTGTTTTTT. Amino acids: CASSLSFSGAFANTGELFF.